This T cell receptor (beta chain) was obtained from a study of CD4 T cells in relation to SARS-CoV-2 and coronaviruses. As for the study in general: After 10 days of antigen culture, PBMC TCR beta CDR3s were sequenced.

CD4+ T cells from unexposed donors were obtained before the COVID-19 pandemic (2011-2018). CD4+ T cells were isolated from the cells after about nine days of culture. Cells permitting, SARS-CoV-2 S/N and four cold-coronavirus spikes were tested on unexposed-donor CD4+ T cells. The assay was immunoSEQ multiplex PCR, and TCRdb's table has in-frame clones only and misses some. Of tens of thousands of clones listed, 70% to 80% are singletons. Between the trimmed V and J ends, which lost 0 bases and 11 bases, there was a span of 14 bases. The V gene's germline CDR1 is SGDLS and CDR2 YYNGEE. CDR3 length: 13 amino acids. Turning to this clone: Its antigen is currently unknown.

Sequenced sample: CD4+ T cells from PBMCs, cultured in vitro. The chain is built from TRBV9 and TRBJ1-1; TRBD1 is a possible D gene (6 bases). The sequence derives from a human donor in good health. As DNA, the CDR3 is TGTGCCAGCAGCGTAGGCCCAGGGGTTGGTGCTTTCTTT. Encoded protein: CASSVGPGVGAFF.